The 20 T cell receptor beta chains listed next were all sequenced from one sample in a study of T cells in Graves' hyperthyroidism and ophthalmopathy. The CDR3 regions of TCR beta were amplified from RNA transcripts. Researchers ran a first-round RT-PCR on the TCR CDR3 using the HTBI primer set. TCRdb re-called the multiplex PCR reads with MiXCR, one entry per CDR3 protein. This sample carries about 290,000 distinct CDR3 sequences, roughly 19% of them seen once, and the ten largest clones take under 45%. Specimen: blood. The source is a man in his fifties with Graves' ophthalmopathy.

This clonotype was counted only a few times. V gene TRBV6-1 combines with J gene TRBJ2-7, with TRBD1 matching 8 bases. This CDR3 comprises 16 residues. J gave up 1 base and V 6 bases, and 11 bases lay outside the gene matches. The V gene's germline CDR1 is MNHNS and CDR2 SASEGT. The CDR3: CASSALAGTGSYEQYF. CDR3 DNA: TGTGCCAGCAGCGCCCTGGCCGGGACAGGTTCCTACGAGCAGTACTTC.

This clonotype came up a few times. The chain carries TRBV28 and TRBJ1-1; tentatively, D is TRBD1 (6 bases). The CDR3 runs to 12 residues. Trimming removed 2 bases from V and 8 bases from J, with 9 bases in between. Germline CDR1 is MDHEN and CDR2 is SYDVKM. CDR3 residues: CASSLMGAEAFF. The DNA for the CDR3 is TGTGCCAGCAGTTTAATGGGGGCGGAAGCTTTCTTT. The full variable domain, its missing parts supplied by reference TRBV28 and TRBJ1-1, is DVKVTQSSRYLVKRTGEKVFLECVQDMDHENMFWYRQDPGLGLRLIYFSYDVKMKEKGDIPEGYSVSREKKERFSLILESASTNQTSMYLCASSLMGAEAFFGQGTRLTVV.

CDR3 nucleotide sequence: TGTGCCAGCAGTTTGGCGACAGGGGGCTGGGAGACCCAGTACTTC. Amino acid sequence: CASSLATGGWETQYF. The chain combines TRBV12-3 or TRBV12-4 with TRBJ2-5, with 10 bases lining up with TRBD1. V gave up 3 bases and J gave up 5 bases; unmatched junction bases: 6. The CDR3 loop spans 15 amino acids.

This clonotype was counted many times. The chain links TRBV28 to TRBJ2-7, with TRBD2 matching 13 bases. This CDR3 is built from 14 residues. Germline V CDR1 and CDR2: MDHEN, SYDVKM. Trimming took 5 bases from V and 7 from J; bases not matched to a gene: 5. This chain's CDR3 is CASSLTGLAGEQYF. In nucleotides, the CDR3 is TGTGCCAGCAGTCTCACGGGACTAGCGGGGGAGCAGTACTTC.

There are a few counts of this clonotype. CDR3 sequence: CASSLRNLGLYEQYF. In DNA form, the CDR3 reads TGTGCCAGCAGCTTGAGAAATTTGGGGCTTTACGAGCAGTACTTC. V is TRBV5-6 and J is TRBJ2-7, with D possibly being TRBD1 (5 bases). Trimming shortened V by 1 base and J by 4 bases, and 15 bases separated the two germline ends. This CDR3 is 15 amino acids long. Germline loops: CDR1 SGHDT, CDR2 YYEEEE.

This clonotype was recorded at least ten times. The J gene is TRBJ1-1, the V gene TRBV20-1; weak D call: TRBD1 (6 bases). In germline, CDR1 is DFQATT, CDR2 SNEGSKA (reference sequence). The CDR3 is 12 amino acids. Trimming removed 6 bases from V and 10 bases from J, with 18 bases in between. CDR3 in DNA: TGCAGTGCCAATATCGGGGGGGCAGTAGCTTTCTTT. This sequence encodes CSANIGGAVAFF.

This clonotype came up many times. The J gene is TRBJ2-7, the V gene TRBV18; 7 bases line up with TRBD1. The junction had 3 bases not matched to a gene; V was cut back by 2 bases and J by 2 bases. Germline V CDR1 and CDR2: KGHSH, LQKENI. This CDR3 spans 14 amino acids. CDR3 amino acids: CASSPTGQPYEQYF. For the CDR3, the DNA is TGTGCCAGCTCACCAACGGGACAGCCCTACGAGCAGTACTTC.

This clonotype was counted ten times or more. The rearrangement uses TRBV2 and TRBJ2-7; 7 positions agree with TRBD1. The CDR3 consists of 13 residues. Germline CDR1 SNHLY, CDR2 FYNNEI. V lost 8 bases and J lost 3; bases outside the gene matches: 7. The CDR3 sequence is CASRRDSLYEQYF. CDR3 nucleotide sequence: TGTGCCAGCCGACGGGACAGCCTCTACGAGCAGTACTTC.

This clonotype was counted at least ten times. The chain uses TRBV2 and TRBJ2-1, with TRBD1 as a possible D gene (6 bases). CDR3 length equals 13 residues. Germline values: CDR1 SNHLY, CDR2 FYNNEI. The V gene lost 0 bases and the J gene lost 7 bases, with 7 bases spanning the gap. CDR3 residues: CASSEARGNEQFF. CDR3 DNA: TGTGCCAGCAGTGAAGCGAGGGGGAATGAGCAGTTCTTC.

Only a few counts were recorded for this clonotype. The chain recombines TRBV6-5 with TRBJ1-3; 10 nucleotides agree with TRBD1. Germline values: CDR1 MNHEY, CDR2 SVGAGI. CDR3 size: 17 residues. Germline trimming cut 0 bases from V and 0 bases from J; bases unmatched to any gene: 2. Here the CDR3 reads CASSYSTGGGSGNTIYF. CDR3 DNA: TGTGCCAGCAGTTACTCGACAGGGGGCGGCTCTGGAAACACCATATATTTT.

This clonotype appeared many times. The CDR3 sequence is CAWSVRQGQYF. CDR3 nucleotide sequence: TGTGCCTGGAGTGTACGACAGGGACAGTACTTC. The chain uses TRBV30 and TRBJ2-5; TRBD1 aligns across 7 bases. V lost 0 bases, J lost 11 bases, and 3 bases stayed unmatched. CDR1 and CDR2 from the germline V gene are GTSNPN and SVGIG (reference sequence). CDR3 size: 11 residues.

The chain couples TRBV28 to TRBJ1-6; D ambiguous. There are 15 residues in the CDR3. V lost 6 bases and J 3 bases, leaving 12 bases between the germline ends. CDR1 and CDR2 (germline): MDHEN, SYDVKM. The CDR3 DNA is TGTGCCAGCAGCCCCCAGTCGGTCTATAATTCACCCCTCCACTTT. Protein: CASSPQSVYNSPLHF.

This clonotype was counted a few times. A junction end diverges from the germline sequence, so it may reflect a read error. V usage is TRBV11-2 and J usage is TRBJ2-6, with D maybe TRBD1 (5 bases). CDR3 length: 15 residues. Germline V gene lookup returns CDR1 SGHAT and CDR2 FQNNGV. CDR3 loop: CASSLTGPGANVPTF. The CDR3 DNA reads TGTGCCAGCAGCTTAACGGGTCCTGGGGCCAACGTCCCGACTTTC.

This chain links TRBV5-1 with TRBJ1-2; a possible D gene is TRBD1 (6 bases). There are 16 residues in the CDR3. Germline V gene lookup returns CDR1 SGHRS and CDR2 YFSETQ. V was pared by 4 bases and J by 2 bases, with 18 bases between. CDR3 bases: TGCGCCAGCAGCCAATCCAAAGCCACAGGGAACTATGGCTACACCTTC. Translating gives CASSQSKATGNYGYTF. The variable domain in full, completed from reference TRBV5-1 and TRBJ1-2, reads KAGVTQTPRYLIKTRGQQVTLSCSPISGHRSVSWYQQTPGQGLQFLFEYFSETQRNKGNFPGRFSGRQFSNSRSEMNVSTLELGDSALYLCASSQSKATGNYGYTFGSGTRLTVV.

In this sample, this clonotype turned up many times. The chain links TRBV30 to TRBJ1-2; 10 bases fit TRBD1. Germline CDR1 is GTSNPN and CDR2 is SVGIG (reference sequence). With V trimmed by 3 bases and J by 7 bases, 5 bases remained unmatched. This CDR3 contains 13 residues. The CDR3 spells CAWRQTGGGGYTF. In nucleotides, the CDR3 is TGTGCCTGGAGACAGACAGGGGGCGGTGGCTACACCTTC.

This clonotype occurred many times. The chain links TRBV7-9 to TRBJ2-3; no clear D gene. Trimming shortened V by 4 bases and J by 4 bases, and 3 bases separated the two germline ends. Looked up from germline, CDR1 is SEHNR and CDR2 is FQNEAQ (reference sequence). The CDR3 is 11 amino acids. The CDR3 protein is CASSSADTQYF. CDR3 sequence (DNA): TGTGCCAGCAGCTCGGCAGATACGCAGTATTTT.

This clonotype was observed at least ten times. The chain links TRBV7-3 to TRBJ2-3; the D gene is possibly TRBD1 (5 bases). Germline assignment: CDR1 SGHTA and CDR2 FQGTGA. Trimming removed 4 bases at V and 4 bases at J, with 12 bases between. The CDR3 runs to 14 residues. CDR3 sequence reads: CASSSAGFADTQYF. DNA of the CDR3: TGTGCCAGCAGCTCAGCAGGGTTCGCAGATACGCAGTATTTT.

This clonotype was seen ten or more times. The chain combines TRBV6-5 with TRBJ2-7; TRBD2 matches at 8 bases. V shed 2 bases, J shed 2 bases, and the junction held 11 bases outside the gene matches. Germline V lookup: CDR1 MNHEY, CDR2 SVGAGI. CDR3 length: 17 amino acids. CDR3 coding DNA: TGTGCCAGCAGTTACATCCGCGTTAGCGGGGACGCCTACGAGCAGTACTTC. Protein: CASSYIRVSGDAYEQYF.

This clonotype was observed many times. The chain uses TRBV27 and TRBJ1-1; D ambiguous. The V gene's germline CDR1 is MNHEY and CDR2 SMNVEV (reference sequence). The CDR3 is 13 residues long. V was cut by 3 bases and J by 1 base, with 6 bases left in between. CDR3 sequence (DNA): TGTGCCAGCAGTTTTCGGGAGAACACTGAAGCTTTCTTT. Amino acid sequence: CASSFRENTEAFF.

CDR3 loop: CASSDSSGTGWTQPQHF. Here the CDR3 DNA reads TGTGCCAGCAGTGATTCCTCCGGGACAGGGTGGACTCAGCCCCAGCATTTT. J is TRBJ1-5 and V is TRBV2; 9 bases agree with TRBD1. From germline, CDR1 is SNHLY and CDR2 FYNNEI. This CDR3 region has 17 residues. With 3 bases clipped from V and 6 bases from J, the junction kept 12 bases outside the gene matches.